These 15 T cell receptor beta chains were sequenced from one sample in a study of T cell changes during pregnancy in multiple sclerosis (dated by TCRdb to about 2019). Libraries were prepared through the immunoSEQ multiplex PCR assay. TCRdb mirrors the immuneACCESS table, restricted to in-frame sequences. Some clones are absent from its copies; in checked studies, under half trace to an unresolved V gene, and the reason for the others is unknown. This sample holds more than 60,000 clones; roughly 92% were observed only once. 1.4% of the sample comes from the top ten. The specimen comprised peripheral blood, sampled in the second trimester of pregnancy. The receptors here all came from a female donor with multiple sclerosis, enrolled in a pregnancy study.

The genes are TRBV12-5 and TRBJ1-6; 9 bases agree with TRBD1. CDR3 size: 18 residues. Germline V gene data show CDR1 as LGHNT and CDR2 as FRNRAP. V lost 0 bases, J lost 10 bases, and 13 bases stayed unmatched. The CDR3 bases are TGTGCTAGTGGTTTGGTACTGACAGGGGGGGACCCTAGGTCACCCCTCCACTTT. It encodes CASGLVLTGGDPRSPLHF.

The chain recombines TRBV5-1 with TRBJ1-4; 8 positions agree with TRBD1. Germline V gene sequence: CDR1 SGHRS, CDR2 YFSETQ. The V and J ends lost 5 bases and 3 bases, in that order; junction bases with no gene match: 12. This CDR3 is 17 amino acids long. The DNA for the CDR3 is TGCGCCAGCAGGGCAGGGGGCACGAGAGGGGCTAATGAAAAACTGTTTTTT. It translates to CASRAGGTRGANEKLFF.

The V gene is TRBV10-3, the J gene TRBJ1-1; D is undetermined. The CDR3 runs to 14 residues. Germline values: CDR1 ENHRY, CDR2 SYGVKD. With 3 bases removed from V and 0 bases from J, the gap between germline ends came to 8 bases. The CDR3 loop reads CAISDGDLNTEAFF. Here the CDR3 DNA reads TGTGCCATCAGTGATGGAGACTTGAACACTGAAGCTTTCTTT.

This clone appeared a single time. The gene calls are TRBV19 and TRBJ2-5, with 8 nucleotides matching TRBD2. CDR3 length: 16 amino acids. CDR1 is LNHDA, CDR2 SQIVND, per germline (reference sequence). J lost 4 bases, V lost 6 bases, and 13 bases had no gene match. This CDR3 reads CASRSIFGTSIETQYF. The CDR3 DNA is TGTGCCAGTAGATCCATATTTGGGACTAGTATAGAGACCCAGTACTTC.

This clone was seen more than once but under ten times. The rearrangement links TRBV6-6 to TRBJ1-3; 7 nucleotides agree with TRBD1. The CDR3 spans 13 residues. Trimming removed 10 bases from V and 3 bases from J; junction bases left unmatched: 6. The germline gives CDR1 MNHNY, CDR2 SVGAGI (reference sequence). The CDR3 region is CATYRGFGNTIYF. Here the CDR3 DNA reads TGTGCCACATACAGGGGATTTGGAAACACCATATATTTT.

The chain is built from TRBV4-2 and TRBJ2-1; 9 bases are shared with TRBD2. Germline V lookup: CDR1 LGHNA, CDR2 YNFKEQ. Losses at the gene ends were 1 base for V and 7 bases for J; bases not matched to a gene: 5. The CDR3 runs to 15 residues. This chain's CDR3 is CASSQGSSGKNEQFF. For the CDR3, the DNA is TGTGCCAGCAGCCAAGGGTCTAGCGGGAAAAATGAGCAGTTCTTC.

The chain links TRBV19 to TRBJ2-7; the D gene is possibly TRBD1 (6 bases). The germline V gene has CDR1 LNHDA and CDR2 SQIVND (reference sequence). This CDR3 spans 13 amino acids. V lost 4 bases and J lost 4, with 11 bases in between. CDR3 nucleotides: TGTGCCAGTAGTAGAAGGGGGTCTTACGAGCAGTACTTC. It specifies CASSRRGSYEQYF.

This clone appeared a single time. The chain joins TRBV5-4 to TRBJ2-5, with 14 positions matching TRBD2. The J segment lost 5 bases and the V segment lost 4 bases, leaving 7 bases of the junction unmatched. Germline assignment: CDR1 SGHNT and CDR2 YYREEE (reference sequence). The CDR3 has 16 amino acids. The CDR3 region has the DNA TGTGCCAGCAGCCTGACTAGCGGGGGGGCCTTTGAGACCCAGTACTTC. Translated, it gives CASSLTSGGAFETQYF.

The gene calls are TRBV30 and TRBJ2-7; D not resolved. CDR3 length: 12 amino acids. Trimming took 0 bases from V and 2 from J, leaving 5 bases between them. Germline V gives CDR1 GTSNPN, CDR2 SVGIG (reference sequence). DNA for the CDR3: TGTGCCTGGAGTGTACTCCCCTACGAGCAGTACTTC. Amino acid sequence: CAWSVLPYEQYF.

This chain joins TRBV18 and TRBJ2-1, with TRBD2 matching over 8 bases. The germline CDR1 and CDR2 sequences are KGHSH and LQKENI. Unmatched junction bases numbered 9, after V lost 0 bases and J lost 8 bases. The CDR3 covers 16 residues. The CDR3 loop reads CASSPPNSGINDEQFF. CDR3 DNA: TGTGCCAGCTCACCACCTAATAGCGGGATTAACGATGAGCAGTTCTTC.

CDR3 in amino acids: CASSSGNTGELFF. In nucleotides, the CDR3 is TGTGCCAGCAGTAGCGGGAACACCGGGGAGCTGTTTTTT. This chain joins TRBV6-4 and TRBJ2-2; D is possibly TRBD2 (5 bases). CDR3 length: 13 residues. The V gene's germline CDR1 is MRHNA and CDR2 SNTAGT. Trimming took off 5 bases at V and 1 base at J, with 5 bases between the two ends.

The chain has TRBV5-6 and TRBJ2-6, with unresolved D. From germline, CDR1 is SGHDT and CDR2 YYEEEE. V was pared by 4 bases and J by 0 bases, with 11 bases between. This CDR3 is built from 16 residues. The CDR3 reads CASSARLSSGANVLTF. For the CDR3, the DNA is TGTGCCAGCAGCGCCCGTTTGAGCTCTGGGGCCAACGTCCTGACTTTC.

This clone has just one count. The rearrangement links TRBV18 to TRBJ2-1; possible D gene TRBD2, 5 bases. V was cut by 5 bases and J by 9 bases, with 17 bases left in between. Germline V lookup: CDR1 KGHSH, CDR2 LQKENI. CDR3 length: 14 residues. CDR3 in amino acids: CASSDQRSHAEQFF. CDR3 bases: TGTGCCAGCTCAGATCAGCGGAGCCACGCTGAGCAGTTCTTC.

This chain uses TRBV6-5 with TRBJ2-3, with D hard to call. The CDR3 spans 11 residues. Trimming took off 5 bases at V and 10 bases at J, with 10 bases between the two ends. CDR1 MNHEY and CDR2 SVGAGI come from the germline V gene. This CDR3 reads CASSAKHPQYF. Here the CDR3 DNA reads TGTGCCAGCAGTGCGAAGCATCCGCAGTATTTT.

This chain joins TRBV12-5 and TRBJ2-2; weak D call: TRBD1 (6 bases). The germline V and J ends were trimmed by 0 bases and 4 bases, with 15 bases remaining between them. CDR3 length equals 17 residues. Per germline, CDR1 LGHNT and CDR2 FRNRAP. CDR3 amino acids: CASGLVRVQGGTGELFF. DNA of the CDR3: TGTGCTAGTGGTTTGGTACGAGTACAGGGCGGCACCGGGGAGCTGTTTTTT. Complete variable domain (other parts from reference TRBV12-5 and TRBJ2-2): DARVTQTPRHKVTEMGQEVTMRCQPILGHNTVFWYRQTMMQGLELLAYFRNRAPLDDSGMPKDRFSAEMPDATLATLKIQPSEPRDSAVYFCASGLVRVQGGTGELFFGEGSRLTVL.